The present T cell receptor (beta chain) was sequenced within a study of cytomegalovirus exposure and HLA in healthy donors. Per germline, CDR1 PRHDT and CDR2 FYEKMQ (reference sequence). Trimming shortened V by 5 bases and J by 5 bases, and 10 bases separated the two germline ends. The CDR3 spans 13 residues. PCR primers comprised 60 Vbeta and 13 Jbeta primers. Some clones are missing from TCRdb's copy, which holds only in-frame ones; the method was immunoSEQ multiplex PCR. The table lists approximately 150,000 clones, under 70% of them singletons. In the case of this clone: Its cognate antigen is unknown.

General study points: Earlier results showed most TCR beta V segments being productive about 90% or about 30% of the time.

The source of this sequence is a woman under 40 in good health and CMV-seropositive. The chain joins TRBV13 to TRBJ2-4, with D unresolved. The specimen sequenced was PBMCs. The CDR3 protein is CASSGPGENIQYF. CDR3 nucleotides: TGTGCCAGCAGCGGTCCTGGAGAAAACATTCAGTACTTC.